This entry lists 29 T cell receptor beta chains sequenced from one sample in a study of technical replicates of blood from a few donors. Clones were sequenced by immunoSEQ multiplex PCR, and TCRdb holds only the in-frame ones, with some missing. The table includes under 95,000 clones, roughly 94% detected once. Sequences were obtained from T cells isolated from PBMCs. These receptors were taken from a human donor in good health.

This sequence joins TRBV27 and TRBJ2-7; TRBD1 might be the D (6 bases). The germline V gene has CDR1 MNHEY and CDR2 SMNVEV (reference sequence). The CDR3 runs 14 residues. V was trimmed by 0 bases and J by 7 bases, leaving 13 bases between them. The CDR3 DNA follows: TGTGCCAGCAGTTTATCCCGATACAGGGATGAGCAGTACTTC. Translated: CASSLSRYRDEQYF.

This rearrangement joins TRBV6-5 to TRBJ2-7; no definite D call. Between the trimmed V and J ends, which lost 0 bases and 12 bases, there was a span of 9 bases. Germline assignment: CDR1 MNHEY and CDR2 SVGAGI. This CDR3 has 11 amino acids. CDR3 nucleotide sequence: TGTGCCAGCAGTTACTCCCAGGTTTGGTACTTC. The encoded protein is CASSYSQVWYF.

This clone was picked up one time. The J gene is TRBJ1-2, the V gene TRBV28; 7 bases map to TRBD1. The CDR3 contains 13 residues. J gave up 4 bases and V 3 bases, and 2 bases lay outside the gene matches. Per the germline V gene, CDR1 is MDHEN and CDR2 is SYDVKM. CDR3 residues: CASSFDRAYGYTF. CDR3 coding DNA: TGTGCCAGCAGTTTCGACAGGGCCTATGGCTACACCTTC.

The chain joins TRBV6-5 to TRBJ2-2, with 7 nucleotides matching TRBD2. This CDR3 is built from 16 residues. CDR1 is MNHEY, CDR2 SVGAGI, per germline. With 0 bases clipped from V and 5 bases from J, the junction kept 6 bases outside the gene matches. CDR3 amino acids: CASSYSPWGGTGELFF. As DNA, the CDR3 is TGTGCCAGCAGTTACTCACCGTGGGGGGGGACCGGGGAGCTGTTTTTT.

This rearrangement joins TRBV4-2 to TRBJ2-3; 7 bases align to TRBD2. This CDR3 is built from 16 residues. With V trimmed by 2 bases and J by 3 bases, 8 bases remained unmatched. Germline CDR1 is LGHNA and CDR2 is YNFKEQ. As DNA, the CDR3 is TGTGCCAGCAGCCAATCAGGCGGGAGTGCGACAGATACGCAGTATTTT. Translating it yields CASSQSGGSATDTQYF.

The chain uses TRBV29-1 and TRBJ1-4, with 7 bases that match TRBD1. V lost 1 base, J lost 7 bases, and 6 bases stayed unmatched. Germline V gene lookup returns CDR1 SQVTM and CDR2 ANQGSEA. The CDR3 loop spans 14 amino acids. The CDR3 spells CSVEGQGEREKLFF. CDR3 nucleotides: TGCAGCGTTGAAGGACAGGGCGAACGTGAAAAACTGTTTTTT.

The chain carries TRBV19 and TRBJ2-7; the D is unclear. Trimming shortened V by 7 bases and J by 2 bases, and 18 bases separated the two germline ends. CDR3 size: 15 residues. The germline CDR1 and CDR2 sequences are LNHDA and SQIVND (reference sequence). CDR3 in DNA: TGTGCCAGTACCCCTCGTTGGCGGAAGCCCTACGAGCAGTACTTC. This translates into CASTPRWRKPYEQYF.

This sequence joins TRBV29-1 and TRBJ2-1, with D perhaps matching TRBD2 (5 bases). Trimming stripped 4 bases from V and 5 bases from J, with 15 bases between. This CDR3 has 14 amino acids. Germline lookup yields CDR1 SQVTM and CDR2 ANQGSEA. The CDR3, as DNA: TGCAGCGTTGCCGGAGGTGTCCTTAACAATGAGCAGTTCTTC. Translating it yields CSVAGGVLNNEQFF.

This clone was seen a single time. This chain links TRBV6-6 with TRBJ1-1; the match to TRBD1 covers 8 bases. V shed 7 bases and J 6 bases; nucleotides not matched to a gene: 16. The germline V gene encodes CDR1 MNHNY and CDR2 SVGAGI (reference sequence). The CDR3 consists of 16 residues. CDR3 in amino acids: CASIPPGTGGEAEAFF. The CDR3 DNA reads as TGTGCCAGCATTCCTCCAGGAACAGGGGGTGAGGCTGAAGCTTTCTTT.

As DNA, the CDR3 is TGCGCCAGCAGCTTGCTGGAGGCAGGGGTAGGTGAGCAGTTCTTC. Translated, it gives CASSLLEAGVGEQFF. The chain is built from TRBV5-1 and TRBJ2-1; D possibly corresponds to TRBD1 (6 bases). V was clipped by 1 base and J by 9 bases, with 17 bases between them. Germline-derived CDR1 and CDR2 are SGHRS and YFSETQ. CDR3 length: 15 amino acids. The full variable domain, with the rest looked up from reference TRBV5-1 and TRBJ2-1, is KAGVTQTPRYLIKTRGQQVTLSCSPISGHRSVSWYQQTPGQGLQFLFEYFSETQRNKGNFPGRFSGRQFSNSRSEMNVSTLELGDSALYLCASSLLEAGVGEQFFGPGTRLTVL.

The chain couples TRBV15 to TRBJ2-1; 8 nucleotides agree with TRBD1. The germline V gene has CDR1 LNHNV and CDR2 YYDKDF (reference sequence). V was clipped by 5 bases and J by 4 bases; unmatched bases: 10. This CDR3 region has 16 residues. The CDR3 DNA is TGTGCCACCAGCGCTAGTCCCGGGACAGGATACAATGAGCAGTTCTTC. This codes for CATSASPGTGYNEQFF. Complete variable domain (other parts from reference TRBV15 and TRBJ2-1): DAMVIQNPRYQVTQFGKPVTLSCSQTLNHNVMYWYQQKSSQAPKLLFHYYDKDFNNEADTPDNFQSRRPNTSFCFLDIRSPGLGDTAMYLCATSASPGTGYNEQFFGPGTRLTVL.

The J gene is TRBJ1-5, the V gene TRBV11-2; 8 nucleotides match TRBD1. The CDR3 is 19 residues long. V lost 2 bases, J lost 4 bases, and 16 bases stayed unmatched. Germline lookup yields CDR1 SGHAT and CDR2 FQNNGV. CDR3 DNA sequence: TGTGCCAGCAGCTTAAGTTTTAGATGGCGGGACAGGATGAATCAGCCCCAGCATTTT. It yields the protein CASSLSFRWRDRMNQPQHF. Supplemented by reference TRBV11-2 and TRBJ1-5, the full variable domain reads EAGVAQSPRYKIIEKRQSVAFWCNPISGHATLYWYQQILGQGPKLLIQFQNNGVVDDSQLPKDRFSAERLKGVDSTLKIQPAKLEDSAVYLCASSLSFRWRDRMNQPQHFGDGTRLSIL.

The rearrangement joins TRBV30 to TRBJ2-1, with a tentative D call TRBD2 (5 bases). The CDR3 consists of 11 residues. Germline V gene sequence: CDR1 GTSNPN, CDR2 SVGIG (reference sequence). The CDR3 is CASRKRDEQFF. As DNA, the CDR3 is TGTGCTTCAAGGAAGAGGGATGAGCAGTTCTTC.

The rearrangement joins TRBV2 to TRBJ1-1; maybe TRBD1 (6 bases). V was pared by 5 bases and J by 3 bases, with 13 bases between. Germline loops: CDR1 SNHLY, CDR2 FYNNEI. This CDR3 contains 14 residues. The CDR3 coding sequence is TGTGCCAGCAGTCAGCAGGGGAAGGACACTGAAGCTTTCTTT. This translates into CASSQQGKDTEAFF.

The chain carries TRBV7-9 and TRBJ1-2; TRBD1 is a possible D gene (5 bases). The germline V gene has CDR1 SEHNR and CDR2 FQNEAQ (reference sequence). The CDR3 spans 11 residues. The ends were cut back, 2 bases at V and 8 bases at J, with 6 bases in the middle. The CDR3 reads CASSLRGGYTF. The CDR3 DNA reads TGTGCCAGCAGCTTAAGGGGAGGCTACACCTTC. Combining the CDR3 with reference TRBV7-9 and TRBJ1-2 gives the whole variable domain DTGVSQNPRHKITKRGQNVTFRCDPISEHNRLYWYRQTLGQGPEFLTYFQNEAQLEKSRLLSDRFSAERPKGSFSTLEIQRTEQGDSAMYLCASSLRGGYTFGSGTRLTVV.

The chain combines TRBV5-1 with TRBJ2-5; 11 bases agree with TRBD2. V dropped 0 bases and J dropped 4; count of bases not matched to a gene: 8. The CDR3 length is 17 residues. Germline lookup yields CDR1 SGHRS and CDR2 YFSETQ. The CDR3 sequence is CASSLAGRLAGGETQYF. In DNA, the CDR3 is TGCGCCAGCAGCTTGGCGGGTCGGCTAGCGGGAGGAGAGACCCAGTACTTC.

The chain carries TRBV15 and TRBJ2-1; D remains unclear. This CDR3 comprises 13 residues. V shed 3 bases and J shed 5 bases, with 8 bases lying between them. CDR1 is LNHNV, CDR2 YYDKDF, per germline (reference sequence). CDR3: CATSSQLDNEQFF. The DNA for the CDR3 is TGTGCCACCAGCAGTCAACTGGACAATGAGCAGTTCTTC.

The chain is built from TRBV27 and TRBJ1-1; 9 positions match TRBD1. The CDR3 is 18 amino acids. Trimming removed 1 base from V and 0 bases from J; junction bases left unmatched: 9. Per the germline V gene, CDR1 is MNHEY and CDR2 is SMNVEV (reference sequence). CDR3 region: CASSLWSDRGRLNTEAFF. In DNA form, the CDR3 reads TGTGCCAGCAGTTTATGGAGCGACAGGGGGAGACTGAACACTGAAGCTTTCTTT.

The rearrangement uses TRBV29-1 and TRBJ2-7; a possible D gene is TRBD1 (5 bases). The V gene's germline CDR1 is SQVTM and CDR2 ANQGSEA. This CDR3 is 14 amino acids long. Trimming removed 3 bases from V and 3 bases from J, with 15 bases in between. This CDR3 reads CSVDLSGQGYEQYF. The CDR3, as DNA: TGCAGCGTTGACCTCTCAGGGCAGGGCTACGAGCAGTACTTC.

The chain recombines TRBV7-9 with TRBJ1-2; D might be TRBD1 (5 bases). Germline lookup yields CDR1 SEHNR and CDR2 FQNEAQ (reference sequence). Trimming cost V 3 bases and J 8 bases, with 10 bases left between them. The CDR3 has 12 residues. The CDR3 sequence: CASSLSGWGYTF. In DNA form, the CDR3 reads TGTGCCAGCAGCTTGTCAGGGTGGGGCTACACCTTC.

This clone was observed a single time. The genes are TRBV5-6 and TRBJ2-7, with 9 nucleotides matching TRBD1. Unmatched junction bases numbered 15, after V lost 4 bases and J lost 4 bases. Per germline, CDR1 SGHDT and CDR2 YYEEEE. The CDR3 has 17 residues. The CDR3 loop reads CASSPGGDREVIYEQYF. CDR3 in DNA: TGTGCCAGCAGCCCTGGTGGGGACAGGGAGGTTATTTACGAGCAGTACTTC.

The chain is built from TRBV2 and TRBJ1-2; no clear D. Germline CDR1 reads SNHLY; CDR2 reads FYNNEI. V dropped 2 bases and J dropped 8 bases, with 12 bases sitting between them. The CDR3 is 13 amino acids. The CDR3 loop reads CASSEPLKRGYTF. Written as DNA, the CDR3 is TGTGCCAGCAGTGAACCGTTAAAGCGGGGCTACACCTTC. The complete variable domain, with remaining parts taken from reference TRBV2 and TRBJ1-2, reads EPEVTQTPSHQVTQMGQEVILRCVPISNHLYFYWYRQILGQKVEFLVSFYNNEISEKSEIFDDQFSVERPDGSNFTLKIRSTKLEDSAMYFCASSEPLKRGYTFGSGTRLTVV.

This chain joins TRBV28 and TRBJ1-5, with 8 positions matching TRBD1. The junction had 15 bases not matched to a gene; V was cut back by 5 bases and J by 0 bases. The CDR3 has 19 amino acids. CDR1 is MDHEN and CDR2 is SYDVKM in the germline V gene. In DNA form, the CDR3 reads TGTGCCAGCAGTCGCCGGTCGCTGGGCAGGGGGCTTAGCAATCAGCCCCAGCATTTT. Translated: CASSRRSLGRGLSNQPQHF.

The genes are TRBV4-1 and TRBJ2-1, with TRBD2 identical over 15 bases. Germline loops: CDR1 MGHRA, CDR2 YSYEKL. The CDR3 has 19 residues. V gave up 3 bases and J gave up 3 bases; unmatched junction bases: 9. CDR3 loop: CASSQGGLAGGYYYNEQFF. The CDR3 bases are TGCGCCAGCAGCCAGGGGGGACTAGCGGGGGGCTACTACTACAATGAGCAGTTCTTC.

J is TRBJ2-5 and V is TRBV7-8; D might be TRBD2 (6 bases). The CDR3 consists of 14 residues. The V gene's germline CDR1 is SGHVS and CDR2 FQNEAQ. The V end was cut by 2 bases, the J end by 0 bases, with 7 bases between. The CDR3 here is CASSLRDYQETQYF. In DNA, the CDR3 is TGTGCCAGCAGCTTAAGGGACTACCAAGAGACCCAGTACTTC. Using reference TRBV7-8 and TRBJ2-5 for the parts outside the CDR3, the full variable domain is GAGVSQSPRYKVAKRGQDVALRCDPISGHVSLFWYQQALGQGPEFLTYFQNEAQLDKSGLPSDRFFAERPEGSVSTLKIQRTQQEDSAVYLCASSLRDYQETQYFGPGTRLLVL.

The V gene is TRBV11-3, the J gene TRBJ1-2; 7 bases map to TRBD1. The V gene's germline CDR1 is SGHNT and CDR2 YENEEA. The CDR3 is made up of 15 amino acids. V shed 3 bases and J 3 bases; nucleotides not matched to a gene: 7. The CDR3 sequence: CASSLDRPSHYGYTF. CDR3 nucleotides: TGTGCCAGCAGCTTGGACAGGCCTTCTCACTATGGCTACACCTTC.

To note about this clone: The same CDR3 can be traced to other DNA sequences in this sample. The rearrangement links TRBV5-1 to TRBJ2-1; possibly TRBD2 for D (6 bases). Germline V gene sequence: CDR1 SGHRS, CDR2 YFSETQ. The CDR3 has 14 amino acids. With 2 bases removed from V and 2 bases from J, the gap between germline ends came to 8 bases. CDR3 sequence reads: CASSLPSAYNEQFF. The CDR3 nucleotides read TGCGCCAGCAGCTTACCTAGCGCCTACAATGAGCAGTTCTTC.

This rearrangement joins TRBV29-1 to TRBJ1-2; no reliable D call. This CDR3 is built from 12 residues. V dropped 6 bases and J dropped 0 bases, with 8 bases sitting between them. In germline, CDR1 is SQVTM, CDR2 ANQGSEA. CDR3 nucleotide sequence: TGCAGCGTCCTAGACGCTAACTATGGCTACACCTTC. Its translation is CSVLDANYGYTF.

The J gene is TRBJ1-2, the V gene TRBV11-1; TRBD1 aligns across 7 bases. CDR1 and CDR2 (germline): SGHAT, FQDESV (reference sequence). The CDR3 runs to 13 residues. With 5 bases clipped from V and 7 bases from J, the junction kept 7 bases outside the gene matches. CDR3 residues: CASSEPQGGGYTF. Written as DNA, the CDR3 is TGTGCCAGCAGCGAACCGCAGGGGGGTGGCTACACCTTC.